One and the same sample provided the 23 T cell receptor beta chains below, sequenced in a study of cytomegalovirus exposure and HLA in healthy donors. Repertoires were generated with immunoSEQ multiplex PCR, while TCRdb's copy carries only in-frame clones and drops some. This sample has roughly 200,000 clones, with 86% found just once. Sequencing was done on a sample of PBMCs. These receptors all stem from a man aged 25-45 years in good health and CMV-seropositive.

This chain connects TRBV27 to TRBJ1-5; 7 bases match TRBD1. The trim removed 5 bases at V and 6 bases at J, leaving 10 bases unmatched. The V gene's germline CDR1 is MNHEY and CDR2 SMNVEV (reference sequence). The CDR3 is 15 residues long. The DNA for the CDR3 is TGTGCCAGCAGTGCCGGGACAGCTAGACGTCAGCCCCAGCATTTT. As protein: CASSAGTARRQPQHF.

The gene calls are TRBV27 and TRBJ1-1, with 9 bases that match TRBD1. The CDR3 is 14 residues long. Looked up from germline, CDR1 is MNHEY and CDR2 is SMNVEV (reference sequence). V dropped 5 bases and J dropped 4; count of bases not matched to a gene: 5. The CDR3 sequence: CASSPRTGATEAFF. The CDR3 DNA reads TGTGCCAGCAGTCCTCGGACAGGGGCCACTGAAGCTTTCTTT.

The rearrangement links TRBV9 to TRBJ2-3; D is undetermined. Trimming took 0 bases from V and 6 from J, leaving 8 bases between them. The CDR3 contains 13 residues. Germline assignment: CDR1 SGDLS and CDR2 YYNGEE. Here the CDR3 reads CASSVGRPDTQYF. The CDR3 bases are TGTGCCAGCAGCGTAGGTCGGCCCGATACGCAGTATTTT.

The chain uses TRBV2 and TRBJ1-4; D perhaps matches TRBD1 (5 bases). Trimming took off 8 bases at V and 5 bases at J, with 15 bases between the two ends. The V gene's germline CDR1 is SNHLY and CDR2 FYNNEI. The CDR3 sequence is 14 residues long. The CDR3 here is CASLLRAVNEKLFF. CDR3 coding DNA: TGTGCCAGCCTTCTCAGGGCGGTGAATGAAAAACTGTTTTTT.

The rearrangement uses TRBV4-1 and TRBJ2-7, with 14 bases that match TRBD2. Germline-derived CDR1 and CDR2 are MGHRA and YSYEKL. Trimming removed 3 bases from V and 6 bases from J; junction bases left unmatched: 4. This CDR3 has 15 amino acids. The CDR3, as DNA: TGCGCCAGCAGCCAGGGACTAGCGGGAGTCGGCGAGCAGTACTTC. Translated: CASSQGLAGVGEQYF.

The chain joins TRBV29-1 to TRBJ2-1, with 11 bases fitting TRBD2. V trimming: 4 bases; J trimming: 4 bases; junction bases outside the gene matches: 3. Germline V gene sequence: CDR1 SQVTM, CDR2 ANQGSEA. The CDR3 spans 14 residues. CDR3 sequence reads: CSVAGLAVYNEQFF. CDR3 nucleotide sequence: TGCAGCGTTGCGGGACTAGCGGTATACAATGAGCAGTTCTTC.

This clone came up a few times. The chain uses TRBV11-1 and TRBJ2-2; 9 bases align to TRBD1. J was trimmed by 4 bases and V by 6 bases; bases with no gene match: 6. The CDR3 runs 15 residues. Germline assignment: CDR1 SGHAT and CDR2 FQDESV (reference sequence). The CDR3 loop is CASSYGTGSTGELFF. In nucleotides, the CDR3 is TGTGCCAGCAGTTACGGGACAGGGAGCACCGGGGAGCTGTTTTTT.

The gene calls are TRBV6-1 and TRBJ2-7; TRBD2 matches at 9 bases. The CDR3 contains 15 residues. Germline V lookup: CDR1 MNHNS, CDR2 SASEGT. V was pared by 7 bases and J by 0 bases, with 7 bases of the junction left unmatched. CDR3 amino acids: CASTHSGSVSYEQYF. CDR3 in DNA: TGTGCCAGCACTCATAGCGGGAGTGTCTCCTACGAGCAGTACTTC.

This chain joins TRBV18 and TRBJ1-1; D unresolved. The germline V and J ends were trimmed by 6 bases and 1 base, with 9 bases remaining between them. The CDR3 sequence is 13 residues long. The germline V gene encodes CDR1 KGHSH and CDR2 LQKENI. The CDR3 loop is CASSSAENTEAFF. The CDR3, as DNA: TGTGCCAGCTCGTCAGCGGAGAACACTGAAGCTTTCTTT.

This clone was picked up one time. The gene calls are TRBV6-1 and TRBJ1-1, with 9 bases matching TRBD1. Trimming removed 6 bases from V and 4 bases from J; junction bases left unmatched: 9. This CDR3 is built from 15 residues. The V gene's germline CDR1 is MNHNS and CDR2 SASEGT. The CDR3 DNA reads as TGTGCCAGCAGGGAATTAGGGACAGGGAGCACTGAAGCTTTCTTT. This gives the protein CASRELGTGSTEAFF.

The V call is TRBV5-1, the J call TRBJ1-3; D is unclear. Germline lookup yields CDR1 SGHRS and CDR2 YFSETQ. Deletions cut 1 base from V and 0 bases from J, with 11 bases between. The CDR3 contains 16 residues. For the CDR3, the DNA is TGCGCCAGCAGCTTGTTTGTGGGGAACTCTGGAAACACCATATATTTT. Its translation: CASSLFVGNSGNTIYF.

This rearrangement joins TRBV9 to TRBJ1-5; D might be TRBD1 (6 bases). V lost 3 bases and J lost 4, with 20 bases in between. CDR1 SGDLS and CDR2 YYNGEE come from the germline V gene. The length of the CDR3 is 17 residues. The CDR3 loop reads CASSAGQSWDGNQPQHF. The CDR3 nucleotides are TGTGCCAGCAGCGCCGGACAGTCGTGGGATGGGAATCAGCCCCAGCATTTT.

The count of this clone is one. The J gene is TRBJ2-7, the V gene TRBV27; D unclear. Trimming removed 5 bases from V and 0 bases from J, with 14 bases in between. The CDR3 covers 15 residues. In germline, CDR1 is MNHEY, CDR2 SMNVEV (reference sequence). CDR3 sequence: CASSQALLSSYEQYF. As DNA, the CDR3 is TGTGCCAGCAGTCAAGCCCTACTGAGCTCCTACGAGCAGTACTTC.

This chain joins TRBV15 and TRBJ2-7; no clear D. The CDR3 has 11 residues. Per germline, CDR1 LNHNV and CDR2 YYDKDF (reference sequence). Trimming took off 4 bases at V and 3 bases at J, with 4 bases between the two ends. This CDR3 reads CATSNSYEQYF. In nucleotides, the CDR3 is TGTGCCACCAGCAACAGCTACGAGCAGTACTTC.

J is TRBJ2-4 and V is TRBV6-1; 7 bases fit TRBD2. The germline V gene has CDR1 MNHNS and CDR2 SASEGT. The CDR3 totals 16 residues. V was clipped by 0 bases and J by 8 bases; unmatched bases: 10. DNA for the CDR3: TGTGCCAGCAGTGAAGCCGGGGGAGGGAACGGCTACATTCAGTACTTC. Translated: CASSEAGGGNGYIQYF.

This clone was detected only once. The CDR3 sequence is CASSPLDRTHEQYF. In nucleotides, the CDR3 is TGTGCCAGCAGTCCGCTGGACAGGACCCACGAGCAGTACTTC. The chain links TRBV27 to TRBJ2-7; 7 positions agree with TRBD1. The germline V gene encodes CDR1 MNHEY and CDR2 SMNVEV (reference sequence). The V gene end was trimmed by 5 bases and the J gene end by 5 bases; junction bases not matched to a gene: 9. This CDR3 region has 14 residues.

The rearrangement uses TRBV7-9 and TRBJ2-3; TRBD1 aligns across 11 bases. After removal of 5 bases from V and 6 bases from J, the junction contained 4 bases not matched to a gene. The CDR3 has 14 amino acids. Germline-derived CDR1 and CDR2 are SEHNR and FQNEAQ (reference sequence). CDR3 DNA: TGTGCCAGCAGCCCCGGACAGGGGGCGGATACGCAGTATTTT. This gives the protein CASSPGQGADTQYF.

This CDR3 reads CSVEGGGTLYNEQFF. The CDR3 DNA follows: TGCAGCGTTGAAGGGGGGGGGACACTATACAATGAGCAGTTCTTC. The chain recombines TRBV29-1 with TRBJ2-1; D perhaps matches TRBD2 (7 bases). CDR3 size: 15 residues. V lost 1 base and J 4 bases, leaving 14 bases between the germline ends. Germline CDR1 and CDR2: SQVTM and ANQGSEA.

This chain links TRBV2 with TRBJ1-1, with D uncertain. V lost 2 bases to trimming and J lost 2 bases, with 18 bases between them. Germline assignment: CDR1 SNHLY and CDR2 FYNNEI. This CDR3 contains 17 residues. CDR3 loop: CASSEYGSLAYNTEAFF. The CDR3 nucleotides read TGTGCCAGCAGTGAATATGGGTCCCTGGCTTACAACACTGAAGCTTTCTTT.

The chain recombines TRBV5-6 with TRBJ1-6; 9 bases are a match to TRBD1. CDR3 size: 18 residues. V shed 2 bases, J shed 7 bases, and the junction held 13 bases outside the gene matches. Per the germline V gene, CDR1 is SGHDT and CDR2 is YYEEEE. In nucleotides, the CDR3 is TGTGCCAGCAGCTTACGGTTCACAGGGGGCACGGGGAATTCACCCCTCCACTTT. Translated, it gives CASSLRFTGGTGNSPLHF. The full variable domain, rest sourced from reference TRBV5-6 and TRBJ1-6, is DAGVTQSPTHLIKTRGQQVTLRCSPKSGHDTVSWYQQALGQGPQFIFQYYEEEERQRGNFPDRFSGHQFPNYSSELNVNALLLGDSALYLCASSLRFTGGTGNSPLHFGNGTRLTVT.

The rearrangement uses TRBV7-2 and TRBJ2-1; 13 positions match TRBD2. Germline values: CDR1 SGHTA, CDR2 FQGNSA. The CDR3 runs 17 residues. With V trimmed by 1 base and J by 6 bases, 6 bases remained unmatched. The DNA of the CDR3 is TGTGCCAGCAGCTTAGGGACTAGCGGGAGCATCATCAATGAGCAGTTCTTC. Protein sequence: CASSLGTSGSIINEQFF.

This chain connects TRBV5-4 to TRBJ2-7, with D possibly being TRBD1 or TRBD2 (5 bases each). The V gene lost 0 bases and the J gene lost 3 bases, with 10 bases spanning the gap. Germline values: CDR1 SGHNT, CDR2 YYREEE (reference sequence). This CDR3 region has 14 residues. CDR3 bases: TGTGCCAGCAGCTTGGGGGGACCCAACTACGAGCAGTACTTC. This translates into CASSLGGPNYEQYF.

V gene TRBV18 combines with J gene TRBJ1-1; possibly TRBD1 for D (5 bases). Per germline, CDR1 KGHSH and CDR2 LQKENI. Trimming took off 3 bases at V and 6 bases at J, with 23 bases between the two ends. CDR3 length: 17 amino acids. The CDR3 protein is CASSPRMAAGVNSEAFF. In DNA, the CDR3 is TGTGCCAGCTCACCCCGTATGGCGGCGGGGGTGAATTCTGAAGCTTTCTTT.